The sequence of this T cell receptor beta chain was determined in a study of T-cell reconstitution after alpha-beta-depleted transplantation in children. During its preparation, the TCRbeta library received unique molecular identifiers. MiXCR, applied by TCRdb to the PCR reads, yields one record per CDR3 protein. The sample holds about 540,000 distinct CDR3 sequences, approximately 16% seen once. This sample comprised PBMCs from the stem cell graft donor, obtained from the stem cell graft. This clonotype was obtained from a human donor who donated a stem cell graft to a child with acute lymphoblastic leukemia.

The CDR3 protein is CATSRQGLATGELFF. The CDR3 DNA reads as TGTGCCACCAGTAGACAGGGCTTGGCCACCGGGGAGCTGTTTTTT. The chain couples TRBV24-1 to TRBJ2-2; 7 bases map to TRBD1. The CDR3 spans 15 residues. After removal of 6 bases from V and 4 bases from J, the junction contained 7 bases not matched to a gene. The germline V gene encodes CDR1 KGHDR and CDR2 SFDVKD.